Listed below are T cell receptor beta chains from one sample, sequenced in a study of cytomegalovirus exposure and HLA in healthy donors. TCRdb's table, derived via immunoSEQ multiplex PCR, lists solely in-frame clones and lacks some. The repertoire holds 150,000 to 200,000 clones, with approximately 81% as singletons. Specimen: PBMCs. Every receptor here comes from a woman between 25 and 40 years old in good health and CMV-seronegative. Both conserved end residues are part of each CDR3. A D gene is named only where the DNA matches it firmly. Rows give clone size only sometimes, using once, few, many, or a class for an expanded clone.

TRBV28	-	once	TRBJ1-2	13	TGTGCCAGCAGTTTAGGAAACAGGGTCGGCTACACCTTC	CASSLGNRVGYTF
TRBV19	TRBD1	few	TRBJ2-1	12	TGTGCCAGTAGTGTAAACAGGGGGCTCAAGTTCTTC	CASSVNRGLKFF
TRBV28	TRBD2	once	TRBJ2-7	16	TGTGCCAGCAGTTCCCCACTAGCGGGGGGGTCCTACGAGCAGTACTTC	CASSSPLAGGSYEQYF
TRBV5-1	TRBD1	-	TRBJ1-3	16	TGCGCCAGCAGCTTGGAAGGACAGGGCTCTGGAAACACCATATATTTT	CASSLEGQGSGNTIYF
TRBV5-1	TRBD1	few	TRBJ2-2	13	TGCGCCAGCGGACAGGGGGTCACCGGGGAGCTGTTTTTT	CASGQGVTGELFF
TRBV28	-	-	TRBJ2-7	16	TGTGCCAGCAGTTACCCCCGGGACACACACTCCTACGAGCAGTACTTC	CASSYPRDTHSYEQYF
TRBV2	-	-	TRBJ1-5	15	TGTGCCAGCAGTGAAGCGGGTGGGGCTTATCAGCCCCAGCATTTT	CASSEAGGAYQPQHF
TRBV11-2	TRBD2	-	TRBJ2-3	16	TGTGCCAGCAGCCAGGGGACTAGCCCTCTCACAGATACGCAGTATTTT	CASSQGTSPLTDTQYF
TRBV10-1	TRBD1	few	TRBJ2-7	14	TGCGCCAGCAGCCCGGGACAGGGGACCTACGAGCAGTACTTC	CASSPGQGTYEQYF
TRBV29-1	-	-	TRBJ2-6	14	TGCAGCGCTTCAGCAGATTCTGGGGCCAACGGCCTGACTTTC	CSASADSGANGLTF
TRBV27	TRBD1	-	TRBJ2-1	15	TGTGCCAGCAGTTTAGTGCAGGGGGCCGGCTATGAGCAGTTCTTC	CASSLVQGAGYEQFF
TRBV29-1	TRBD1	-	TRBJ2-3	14	TGCAGCGGTATACCGGGACAGGGGGCGGATACGCAGTATTTT	CSGIPGQGADTQYF
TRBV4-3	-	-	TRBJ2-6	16	TGCGCCAGCAGCCAAGACGGGACAACTGGGGCCAACGGCCTGACTTTC	CASSQDGTTGANGLTF
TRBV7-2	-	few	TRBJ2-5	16	TGTGCCAGCACCCTCACTTTTACGGGGGGCCGAGAGACCCAGTACTTC	CASTLTFTGGRETQYF
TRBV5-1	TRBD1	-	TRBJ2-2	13	TGCGCCAGCAGCTTCCAGGGGGCCGGGGAGCTGTTTTTT	CASSFQGAGELFF
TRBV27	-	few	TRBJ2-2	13	TGTGCCAGCAGTCAGGGCGATGCCGGGGAGCTGTTTTTT	CASSQGDAGELFF
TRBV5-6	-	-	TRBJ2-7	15	TGTGCCAGCAGCTTGGAAGGACAGCCCGCCTACGAGCAGTACTTC	CASSLEGQPAYEQYF
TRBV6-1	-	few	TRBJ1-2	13	TGTGCCAGCAGCGGGATTTTGGCGTTTGGCTACACCTTC	CASSGILAFGYTF
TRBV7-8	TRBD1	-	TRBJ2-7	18	TGTGCCAGCAGCTTAGGGCCGCGGAGGGGACAGGGGGCCATCGAGCAGTACTTC	CASSLGPRRGQGAIEQYF
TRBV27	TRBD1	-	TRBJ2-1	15	TGTGCCAGCAGTCCGGGGACAGGGGCCTACAATGAGCAGTTCTTC	CASSPGTGAYNEQFF
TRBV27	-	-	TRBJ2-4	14	TGTGCCAGCAGTGGTGGGGTAGCAGGGAACAGTCAGTACTTC	CASSGGVAGNSQYF
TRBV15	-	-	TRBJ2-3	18	TGTGCCACCAGCAGAGCCGGGCCAGGGGCTAGCTTCACAGATACGCAGTATTTT	CATSRAGPGASFTDTQYF
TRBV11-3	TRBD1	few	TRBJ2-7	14	TGTGCCAGCAGCTCTAACGGACAGGGCGGCGAGCAGTACTTC	CASSSNGQGGEQYF
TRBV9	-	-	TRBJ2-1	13	TGTGCCAGCAGCCCCGGCGGCTACAATGAGCAGTTCTTC	CASSPGGYNEQFF
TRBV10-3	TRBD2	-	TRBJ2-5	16	TGTGCCATCAGTGAGGTGCGGGGGGCCCTTCAAGAGACCCAGTACTTC	CAISEVRGALQETQYF
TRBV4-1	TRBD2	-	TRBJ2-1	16	TGCGCCAGCAGCCAAGTGGTCGGGGGGTTGGTCAATGAGCAGTTCTTC	CASSQVVGGLVNEQFF
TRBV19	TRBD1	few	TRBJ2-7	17	TGTGCCAGTAGTATAGATAGGGCCGGGACAGATCACTACGAGCAGTACTTC	CASSIDRAGTDHYEQYF
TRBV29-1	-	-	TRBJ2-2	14	TGCAGCGCCTTTGCGGGGTCGAACACCGGGGAGCTGTTTTTT	CSAFAGSNTGELFF
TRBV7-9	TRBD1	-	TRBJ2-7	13	TGTGCCAGCAGCTCCGGACAGGTCGTCGAGCAGTACTTC	CASSSGQVVEQYF
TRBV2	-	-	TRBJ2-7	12	TGTGCCAGCAGTCAATCGGCCTACGAGCAGTACTTC	CASSQSAYEQYF
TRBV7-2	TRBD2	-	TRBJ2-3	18	TGTGCCAGCAGCCACCCGGAGCGGGGGGTCGCTAGCACAGATACGCAGTATTTT	CASSHPERGVASTDTQYF
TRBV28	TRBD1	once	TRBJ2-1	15	TGTGCCAGCAGAGGGTCACAGGGGAGCTACAATGAGCAGTTCTTC	CASRGSQGSYNEQFF
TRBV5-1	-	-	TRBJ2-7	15	TGCGCCAGCAGCTTGCTCCGGGACATCTCCTACGAGCAGTACTTC	CASSLLRDISYEQYF
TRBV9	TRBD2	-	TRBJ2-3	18	TGTGCCAGCAGCGTAGGGAGGACTAGCGGGGGATTCACAGATACGCAGTATTTT	CASSVGRTSGGFTDTQYF
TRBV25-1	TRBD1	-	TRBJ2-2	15	TGTGCCAGCAGTGACGGACAGGGGTTGACCGGGGAGCTGTTTTTT	CASSDGQGLTGELFF
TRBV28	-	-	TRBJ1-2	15	TGTGCCAGCAGTTTCCTTTCTGATATGGCGGGTGGCTACACCTTC	CASSFLSDMAGGYTF
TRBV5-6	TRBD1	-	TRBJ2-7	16	TGTGCCAGCAGCTCCCTGGGACAGGGACTGGCCTACGAGCAGTACTTC	CASSSLGQGLAYEQYF
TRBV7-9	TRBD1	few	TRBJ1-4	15	TGTTCCAGCAGCTTACTCGGGACAGGGAATGAAAAACTGTTTTTT	CSSSLLGTGNEKLFF
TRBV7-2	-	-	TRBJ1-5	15	TGTGCCAGCAGCTTAGGATCAGCGAGCAATCAGCCCCAGCATTTT	CASSLGSASNQPQHF
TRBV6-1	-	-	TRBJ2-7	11	TGTGCCAGCCGGCTAGCCAACGAGCAGTACTTC	CASRLANEQYF
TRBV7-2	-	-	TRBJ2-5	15	TGTGCCAGCAGCTTGAGTTCTAGGAGGGCAGAGACCCAGTACTTC	CASSLSSRRAETQYF
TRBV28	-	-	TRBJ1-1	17	TGTGCCAGCAGTTTTACTGTGTCCGGACACCAGAACACTGAAGCTTTCTTT	CASSFTVSGHQNTEAFF
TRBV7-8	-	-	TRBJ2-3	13	TGTGCCAGCAGTTTGGGGGGTACGGATACGCAGTATTTT	CASSLGGTDTQYF
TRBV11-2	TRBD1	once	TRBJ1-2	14	TGTGCCAGCAGCTTAGAGGACAGGGGGTTTGGCTACACCTTC	CASSLEDRGFGYTF
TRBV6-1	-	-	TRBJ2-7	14	TGTGCCAGCAGTGAAGTCCCAGGGACCTACGAGCAGTACTTC	CASSEVPGTYEQYF